The sequence of this T cell receptor beta chain was determined in a study of T cells in Graves' hyperthyroidism and ophthalmopathy. The overall study: Upon initial diagnosis and before any treatment, peripheral blood was collected. Study conclusions and caveats: Most thyroid clonotypes expanded above 0.001 appeared in blood too.

Newly diagnosed hyperthyroidism patients aged 18 to 65 years had disease lasting under 2 months. Lactation, pregnancy, other autoimmune disease or uncontrolled infection led to exclusion of patients. This clonotype was counted a few times. The antigen is unknown. The TCR beta CDR3 regions underwent amplification using RNA transcripts as the source. In the first-round RT-PCR of the TCR CDR3, the HTBI primer set was used. TCRdb used MiXCR to reprocess the multiplex PCR reads, holding one entry per CDR3 protein. The sample lists about 360,000 distinct CDR3 sequences, over 10% seen once, with roughly 9.2% in the top ten. Deletions cut 3 bases from V and 0 bases from J, with 12 bases between. Germline CDR1 and CDR2: LNHDA and SQIVND (reference sequence). The CDR3 is 15 amino acids.

The sequence was collected from a woman between 18 and 29 years old with Graves' hyperthyroidism. What was sequenced was blood. The V gene is TRBV19, the J gene TRBJ2-7; D gene ambiguous. CDR3 nucleotide sequence: TGTGCCAGTAGTATCGCTGGGGTGAGCTCCTACGAGCAGTACTTC. This sequence encodes CASSIAGVSSYEQYF.